Listed below are T cell receptor beta chains from one sample, sequenced in a study of blood T cell repertoires in COVID-19. Profiling relied on immunoSEQ multiplex PCR, and the TCRdb table lists in-frame clones only, not all of them. The data contain fewer than 150,000 clones, 81% of them singletons. Material: peripheral blood. The receptors were sampled from a middle-aged man with acute or convalescent COVID-19. Both conserved end residues are part of each CDR3. The order of the fields is J gene, V gene, D gene, clone size, CDR3 DNA, CDR3 protein. A D gene is named only where the DNA matches it firmly. Rows give clone size only sometimes, using once, few, many, or a class for an expanded clone.

TRBJ2-1	TRBV6-1	-	-	TGTGCCAGCAGTGAAGTTGTAGGGGGTGAGCAGTTCTTC	CASSEVVGGEQFF
TRBJ1-2	TRBV6-5	-	once	TGTGCCAGCACAAGGGGATCCGGCTATGGCTACACCTTC	CASTRGSGYGYTF
TRBJ2-1	TRBV19	TRBD2	-	TGTGCCAGTAGTTCGTCGGGACTAGCGGGGGCCTACAATGAGCAGTTCTTC	CASSSSGLAGAYNEQFF
TRBJ1-1	TRBV29-1	-	-	TGCAGCGGCGGGGGACGTGGGGCCGAGGCTTTCTTT	CSGGGRGAEAFF
TRBJ1-2	TRBV21-1	-	-	TGTGCCAGCAGCAAAGGTAGGACAGGGGCTACTAACTATGGCTACACCTTC	CASSKGRTGATNYGYTF
TRBJ1-2	TRBV7-3	-	-	TGTGCCAGCAGCGTTACAGGGAAGGATGGTTACACCTTC	CASSVTGKDGYTF
TRBJ2-1	TRBV28	TRBD1	-	TGTGCCAGCAGCCCCTCCGGGACAGGGTCCTACAATGAGCAGTTCTTC	CASSPSGTGSYNEQFF
TRBJ1-1	TRBV3-1/TRBV3-2	-	-	TGTGCCAGCAGCCCTAGTCTGAACACTGAAGCTTTCTTT	CASSPSLNTEAFF
TRBJ1-6	TRBV9	-	-	TGTGCCAGCAGCGACGACAGGAATTCACCCCTCCACTTT	CASSDDRNSPLHF
TRBJ1-1	TRBV7-8	TRBD1	few	TGTGCCAGCACACCACGAGACAGGGACCAGAACACTGAAGCTTTCTTT	CASTPRDRDQNTEAFF
TRBJ2-2	TRBV5-1	-	-	TGCGCCAGCAGAATTGAGGGTACCACCGGGGAGCTGTTTTTT	CASRIEGTTGELFF
TRBJ1-1	TRBV18	TRBD1	-	TGTGCCAGCTCACCGGGACAGCTGACGACTGAAGCTTTCTTT	CASSPGQLTTEAFF
TRBJ1-4	TRBV27	TRBD1	-	TGTGCCAGCAGTCTTTACAGGGGAACTAATGAAAAACTGTTTTTT	CASSLYRGTNEKLFF
TRBJ1-4	TRBV9	-	-	TGTGCCAGCAGCACGCGGACTCGGCCGGGGACTAATGAAAAACTGTTTTTT	CASSTRTRPGTNEKLFF
TRBJ1-4	TRBV20-1	TRBD1	-	TGCAGTGTTAGTTCAGGGGGCACCGAAAAACTGTTTTTT	CSVSSGGTEKLFF
TRBJ1-2	TRBV3-1/TRBV3-2	TRBD1	few	TGTGCCAGCAGCCGGACAGGGACAGGGTATGGCTACACCTTC	CASSRTGTGYGYTF
TRBJ2-3	TRBV7-7	TRBD2	-	TGTGCCAGCAGCTTAGTAGCGGGGGGGAGCACAGATACGCAGTATTTT	CASSLVAGGSTDTQYF
TRBJ2-2	TRBV4-2	-	many	TGTGCCAGCAGCCAATCAGAGGGGGAAGGGCGGGAGCTGTTTTTT	CASSQSEGEGRELFF
TRBJ1-3	TRBV9	-	-	TGTGCCAGCAGCCCGTGGGGGAGGGGGTCGGACACCATATATTTT	CASSPWGRGSDTIYF
TRBJ2-7	TRBV12-3/TRBV12-4	TRBD1	-	TGTGCCAGCAGCCCGACAGGGTGGAACGAGCAGTACTTC	CASSPTGWNEQYF
TRBJ1-5	TRBV6-5	-	-	TGTGCCAGCAGTTACCGGGGAGGGTCCGAGCCCCAGCATTTT	CASSYRGGSEPQHF
TRBJ1-5	TRBV23-1	TRBD1	-	TGCGCCAGCAGTCAAGACAGGGATAGCAATCAGCCCCAGCATTTT	CASSQDRDSNQPQHF
TRBJ1-2	TRBV4-1	-	-	TGCGCCAGCAGCCCGGGACATCTAGAGGGCTACACCTTC	CASSPGHLEGYTF
TRBJ2-7	TRBV28	-	-	TGTGCCAGCAGTTTATGGGGGGGACCCAGATACTACGAGCAGTACTTC	CASSLWGGPRYYEQYF
TRBJ1-3	TRBV7-3	TRBD1	-	TGTGCCAGCAGCTTTTCGGCAGGGGGTGGAAACACCATATATTTT	CASSFSAGGGNTIYF
TRBJ2-3	TRBV30	TRBD1	-	TGTGCCTGGAGTGTACAGGGGGGTGCGCAGTATTTT	CAWSVQGGAQYF
TRBJ2-7	TRBV29-1	-	-	TGCAGCGTTGAAGGCGCAGAGACTCAGGGACGGGAGTCCTACGAGCAGTACTTC	CSVEGAETQGRESYEQYF
TRBJ1-1	TRBV12-3/TRBV12-4	-	-	TGTGCCAGCAGTCATAACACTGAAGCTTTCTTT	CASSHNTEAFF
TRBJ1-5	TRBV12-3/TRBV12-4	TRBD1	-	TGTGCCAGCAGTCGGACAGGGGATCAGCCCCAGCATTTT	CASSRTGDQPQHF
TRBJ2-6	TRBV9	-	-	TGTGCCAGCAGCCCAGGCGTTAACTGGGCCAACGTCCTGACTTTC	CASSPGVNWANVLTF
TRBJ2-5	TRBV28	TRBD2	-	TGTGCCACCCACGGGGGGGCCCAAGAGACCCAGTACTTC	CATHGGAQETQYF
TRBJ1-5	TRBV19	TRBD1	-	TGTGCCAGTAAAGGGACAGGGGATAGCAATCAGCCCCAGCATTTT	CASKGTGDSNQPQHF
TRBJ1-1	TRBV7-3	TRBD1	-	TGTGCCAGCAGCTTGACAGGGGCAACGGAAGCTTTCTTT	CASSLTGATEAFF
TRBJ1-1	TRBV19	-	-	TGTGCCAGTAGTAAGAACAGGGTCACTGAAGCTTTCTTT	CASSKNRVTEAFF
TRBJ1-4	TRBV3-1/TRBV3-2	-	-	TGTGCCAGCAGCCAAGCCCAGGGAACTAATGAAAAACTGTTTTTT	CASSQAQGTNEKLFF
TRBJ1-4	TRBV5-1	-	-	TGCGCCAGCAGCTTGGAACTCGGGGAACTGTTTTTT	CASSLELGELFF
TRBJ1-5	TRBV6-5	TRBD1	-	TGTGCCAGCACGCGGGACAGGGGACTAGGGCAGCCCCAGCATTTT	CASTRDRGLGQPQHF
TRBJ2-1	TRBV6-5	TRBD2	-	TGTGCCAGCATCGGGGGGGCCCACAATGAGCAGTTCTTC	CASIGGAHNEQFF
TRBJ1-3	TRBV5-4	TRBD1	-	TGTGCCAGCAGCTTATTTGGGACAGACCGCTCTGGAAACACCATATATTTT	CASSLFGTDRSGNTIYF
TRBJ1-5	TRBV6-2/TRBV6-3	TRBD1	-	TGTGCCAGCAGTTACGTAAGGGGACAGGGGATCGATCAGCCCCAGCATTTT	CASSYVRGQGIDQPQHF
TRBJ1-2	TRBV28	-	-	TGTGCCAGCAGTTTCCCCCAGGTGCGGGATGGCTACACCTTC	CASSFPQVRDGYTF
TRBJ1-2	TRBV24-1	-	-	TGTGCCACCAGTGAAGACAGCCTCTATGGCTACACCTTC	CATSEDSLYGYTF
TRBJ2-2	TRBV9	TRBD1	few	TGTGCCAGCAGCGTAGGTATCGGACAGGGGGGCGGTATCACCGGGGAGCTGTTTTTT	CASSVGIGQGGGITGELFF
TRBJ2-1	TRBV2	TRBD1	-	TGTGCCAGCAGACCTAATACAGGGGGCTTTAACAATGAGCAGTTCTTC	CASRPNTGGFNNEQFF
TRBJ1-2	TRBV5-4	-	once	TGTGCCAGCAGCATACCGCGGGGAGACTCTAACTATGGCTACACCTTC	CASSIPRGDSNYGYTF
TRBJ2-3	TRBV9	TRBD2	-	TGTGCCAGCAGCCCCCGGGGGAGGGTCCCAGATACGCAGTATTTT	CASSPRGRVPDTQYF
TRBJ2-1	TRBV21-1	-	-	TGTGCCAGCAGCAAAGCTTCCCGGGGGGGCCTTAATGAGCAGTTCTTC	CASSKASRGGLNEQFF
TRBJ2-2	TRBV11-2	TRBD1	-	TGTGCCAGCAGCTTAAGGTCCGCGACAGGGGTCACCGGGGAGCTGTTTTTT	CASSLRSATGVTGELFF
TRBJ1-1	TRBV7-3	-	-	TGTGCCAGCAGCTTAACAAGTTCGACAGAAGAAATGAACACTGAAGCTTTCTTT	CASSLTSSTEEMNTEAFF
TRBJ2-1	TRBV7-6	-	-	TGTGCCAGCAGCCCGAGGGGGGGCAATGAGCAGTTCTTC	CASSPRGGNEQFF
TRBJ1-2	TRBV6-1	-	-	TGTGCCAGCAGTGAAATGGGCGACTATGGCTACACCTTC	CASSEMGDYGYTF
TRBJ2-2	TRBV5-5	-	-	TGTGCCAGCAGCTTGGAGGGGACCGGGGAGCTGTTTTTT	CASSLEGTGELFF
TRBJ1-5	TRBV27	-	-	TGTGCCAGCAGTCTAACAGGGACCAATCAGCCCCAGCATTTT	CASSLTGTNQPQHF
TRBJ1-2	TRBV5-4	TRBD1	-	TGTGCCAGCAGCCGGGACAGGGATGGGACAGGCTATGGCTACACCTTC	CASSRDRDGTGYGYTF